The clone carrying this T cell receptor (beta chain) was seen just once. Antigen unknown. One end of the junction does not line up with germline, which may come from a read error. One entry per CDR3 protein, called by TCRdb with MiXCR from the 5' RACE reads. The data show about 45,000 distinct CDR3 sequences, 20% to 25% seen once. This sample is drawn from a study of neurological immune-mediated disorders. Indicated time point: technical triplicate 3. Study-wide findings and caveats: HTLV-1-associated myelopathy had the most TCR clonal expansion, and multiple sclerosis had the least, less than healthy controls. Expanded clones shared no CDR3 amino acid sequences across subjects, suggesting private repertoires in all groups.

The sequenced sample consisted of PBMCs. The receptor was derived from a man between 60 and 70 years old with HTLV-1-associated myelopathy (HAM/TSP).

For the CDR3, the DNA is TGTGCCAGCATCCAAGATTCGACGGAACCCCACGAGCAGTACTTC. Translating it yields CASIQDSTEPHEQYF. The chain employs TRBV3-1 and TRBJ2-7; D is ambiguous. The CDR3 extends over 15 amino acids. CDR1 and CDR2 (germline): LGHDT, YNNKEL (reference sequence).